These 17 T cell receptor beta chains share one sample of origin, sequenced in a study of OX40 agonist ivuxolimab in advanced cancers. This table comes from immunoSEQ multiplex PCR, and its TCRdb copy is limited to in-frame clones, with some not included. The data show 40,000 or so clones, 82% seen once. Sequenced material: CD4+ or CD8+ T cells sorted from blood, taken in a trial of the OX40 agonist ivuxolimab. The receptors come from an adult with an advanced solid tumor such as melanoma, head and neck, liver or kidney cancer.

The chain's CDR3 is CASSSGGREADTQYF. CDR3 coding DNA: TGCGCCAGCAGCTCAGGTGGCAGGGAAGCAGATACGCAGTATTTT. This chain uses TRBV5-1 with TRBJ2-3; D is possibly TRBD1 (5 bases). Between the trimmed V and J ends, which lost 3 bases and 4 bases, there was a span of 15 bases. This CDR3 contains 15 residues. Germline CDR1 and CDR2: SGHRS and YFSETQ.

This clone is medium-sized within its sample. V is TRBV27 and J is TRBJ1-2; tentative D call: TRBD1 (6 bases). Germline loops: CDR1 MNHEY, CDR2 SMNVEV (reference sequence). The V end lost 0 bases, the J end lost 4 bases, and 12 bases lay between the germline ends. The CDR3 runs 15 residues. The chain's CDR3 is CASSLSSGAPYGYTF. DNA of the CDR3: TGTGCCAGCAGTTTATCTTCGGGGGCCCCCTATGGCTACACCTTC.

V and J are TRBV9 and TRBJ2-2, with D perhaps TRBD2 (6 bases). This CDR3 has 15 residues. V shed 3 bases and J shed 4 bases, with 13 bases lying between them. The germline V gene encodes CDR1 SGDLS and CDR2 YYNGEE. The chain's CDR3 is CASSGGLRVTGELFF. Here the CDR3 DNA reads TGTGCCAGCAGCGGGGGACTGCGGGTCACCGGGGAGCTGTTTTTT.

This sequence joins TRBV6-5 and TRBJ2-7, with TRBD2 matching 12 bases. The CDR3 loop spans 16 amino acids. Germline lookup yields CDR1 MNHEY and CDR2 SVGAGI. J was trimmed by 5 bases and V by 0 bases; bases with no gene match: 5. The CDR3 coding sequence is TGTGCCAGCAGTTACTCACGACTAGCGGGAGTCCACGAGCAGTACTTC. Translation gives CASSYSRLAGVHEQYF.

This CDR3 is CASSWTGGNEQFF. CDR3 coding DNA: TGTGCCAGCAGCTGGACAGGGGGAAATGAGCAGTTCTTC. J is TRBJ2-1 and V is TRBV7-9; 10 bases fit TRBD1. The germline V gene encodes CDR1 SEHNR and CDR2 FQNEAQ (reference sequence). CDR3 size: 13 residues. V lost 4 bases to trimming and J lost 7 bases; unmatched junction nucleotides: 1.

The chain carries TRBV29-1 and TRBJ1-1, with TRBD1 matching 7 bases. With 0 bases clipped from V and 4 bases from J, the junction kept 5 bases outside the gene matches. CDR1 is SQVTM, CDR2 ANQGSEA, per germline. The CDR3 is made up of 14 amino acids. The CDR3 DNA is TGCAGCGTTGAAGATAGGGGACAGAGCACTGAAGCTTTCTTT. It is translated as CSVEDRGQSTEAFF.

Only a few counts were recorded for this clone. The genes are TRBV2 and TRBJ2-1, with unresolved D. The V and J ends lost 3 bases and 15 bases respectively, with 9 bases between them. Per the germline V gene, CDR1 is SNHLY and CDR2 is FYNNEI. This CDR3 is built from 10 residues. The CDR3 region is CASSDYSPFF. CDR3 coding DNA: TGTGCCAGCAGTGACTACTCGCCGTTCTTC.

The CDR3 loop is CASSYLGLANTGELFF. The DNA for the CDR3 is TGTGCCAGCAGTTACTTGGGACTAGCGAACACCGGGGAGCTGTTTTTT. The V call is TRBV6-6, the J call TRBJ2-2, with 8 bases aligning to TRBD2. V lost 1 base to trimming and J lost 0 bases; unmatched junction nucleotides: 1. Per the germline V gene, CDR1 is MNHNY and CDR2 is SVGAGI (reference sequence). This CDR3 is built from 16 residues.

This clone was observed a single time. This rearrangement joins TRBV19 to TRBJ1-2, with TRBD1 matching 8 bases. V shed 6 bases and J 3 bases; nucleotides not matched to a gene: 3. From germline, CDR1 is LNHDA and CDR2 SQIVND (reference sequence). This CDR3 is 13 amino acids long. CDR3 protein: CASRTQGDYGYTF. In DNA form, the CDR3 reads TGTGCCAGTAGGACACAGGGGGACTATGGCTACACCTTC.

The chain is built from TRBV28 and TRBJ1-5, with D possibly being TRBD1 (6 bases). The germline gives CDR1 MDHEN, CDR2 SYDVKM. The V and J ends lost 3 bases and 0 bases respectively, with 12 bases between them. This CDR3 spans 16 amino acids. CDR3 sequence (DNA): TGTGCCAGCAGTTTCGTAAGACAGGTTAGCAATCAGCCCCAGCATTTT. This sequence encodes CASSFVRQVSNQPQHF.

The chain combines TRBV6-5 with TRBJ2-5, with D hard to call. V lost 5 bases to trimming and J lost 2 bases, with 3 bases between them. This CDR3 is 11 amino acids long. Germline CDR1 MNHEY, CDR2 SVGAGI. CDR3 protein: CASSHQETQYF. Here the CDR3 DNA reads TGTGCCAGCAGTCATCAAGAGACCCAGTACTTC.

A single count supports this clone. This chain connects TRBV5-5 to TRBJ2-3; 7 bases map to TRBD1. V shed 2 bases and J 3 bases; nucleotides not matched to a gene: 12. CDR3 length equals 17 residues. The germline V gene has CDR1 SGHKS and CDR2 YYEKEE (reference sequence). The CDR3 nucleotides read TGTGCCAGCAGCTTCGGACAGGAGGATAAGCGGACAGATACGCAGTATTTT. This codes for CASSFGQEDKRTDTQYF.

V is TRBV10-3 and J is TRBJ1-1; possibly TRBD1 for D (5 bases). V lost 3 bases and J lost 7, with 15 bases in between. Germline V gene lookup returns CDR1 ENHRY and CDR2 SYGVKD. The CDR3 sequence is 14 residues long. The CDR3 bases are TGTGCCATCAGTGATCGTCCGGGGGATGTTGAAGCTTTCTTT. Its translation: CAISDRPGDVEAFF.

This chain joins TRBV19 and TRBJ1-3; D is undetermined. The CDR3 loop spans 12 amino acids. Between the trimmed V and J ends, which lost 4 bases and 0 bases, there was a span of 1 base. Germline values: CDR1 LNHDA, CDR2 SQIVND (reference sequence). CDR3 sequence (DNA): TGTGCCAGTAGTACCTCTGGAAACACCATATATTTT. Amino acids: CASSTSGNTIYF.

This rearrangement joins TRBV7-2 to TRBJ2-1, with TRBD2 as a possible D gene (5 bases). Between the trimmed V and J ends, which lost 5 bases and 6 bases, there was a span of 11 bases. The CDR3 is made up of 13 amino acids. In germline, CDR1 is SGHTA, CDR2 FQGNSA. The CDR3 DNA sequence: TGTGCCAGCAGCCAACAACTAGTCAATGAGCAGTTCTTC. Encoded protein: CASSQQLVNEQFF.

The rearrangement links TRBV9 to TRBJ1-3, with no clear D. The V gene's germline CDR1 is SGDLS and CDR2 YYNGEE. The CDR3 loop spans 13 amino acids. Between the trimmed V and J ends, which lost 7 bases and 0 bases, there was a span of 8 bases. The CDR3 bases are TGTGCCAGCCAGGTCAACTCTGGAAACACCATATATTTT. Its translation is CASQVNSGNTIYF.

J is TRBJ1-4 and V is TRBV12-5; D unclear. The ends were cut back, 1 base at V and 5 bases at J, with 5 bases in the middle. CDR3 size: 13 residues. Germline V gene sequence: CDR1 LGHNT, CDR2 FRNRAP. The CDR3 loop reads CASGLAGNEKLFF. CDR3 coding DNA: TGTGCTAGTGGTTTGGCAGGCAATGAAAAACTGTTTTTT.